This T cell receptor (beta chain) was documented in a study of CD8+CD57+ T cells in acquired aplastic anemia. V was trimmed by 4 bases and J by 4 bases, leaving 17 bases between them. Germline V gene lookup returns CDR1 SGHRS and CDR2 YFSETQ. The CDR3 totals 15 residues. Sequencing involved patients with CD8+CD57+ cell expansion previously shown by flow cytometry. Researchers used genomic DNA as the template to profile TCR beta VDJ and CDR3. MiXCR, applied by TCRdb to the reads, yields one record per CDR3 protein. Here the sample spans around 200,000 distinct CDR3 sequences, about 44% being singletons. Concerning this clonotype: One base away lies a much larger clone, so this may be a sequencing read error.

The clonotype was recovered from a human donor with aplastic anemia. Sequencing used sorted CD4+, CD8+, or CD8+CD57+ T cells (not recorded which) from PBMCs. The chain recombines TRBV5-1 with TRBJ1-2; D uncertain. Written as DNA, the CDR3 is TGCGCCAGCAGCCCCTATCAGGCGGAGAGCTATGGCTACACCTTC. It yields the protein CASSPYQAESYGYTF.